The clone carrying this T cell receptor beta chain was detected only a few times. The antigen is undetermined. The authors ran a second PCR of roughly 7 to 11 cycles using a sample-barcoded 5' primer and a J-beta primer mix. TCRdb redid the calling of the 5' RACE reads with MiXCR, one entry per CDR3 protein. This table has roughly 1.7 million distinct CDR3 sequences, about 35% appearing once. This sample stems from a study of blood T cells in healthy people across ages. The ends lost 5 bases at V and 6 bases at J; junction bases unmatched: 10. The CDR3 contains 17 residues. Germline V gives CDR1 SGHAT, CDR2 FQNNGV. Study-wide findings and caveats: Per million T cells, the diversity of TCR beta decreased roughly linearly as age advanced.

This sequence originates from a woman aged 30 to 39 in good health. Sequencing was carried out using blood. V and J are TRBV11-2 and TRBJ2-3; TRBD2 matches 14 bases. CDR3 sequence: CASSPRLAGGPWDTQYF. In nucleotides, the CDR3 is TGTGCCAGCAGCCCCCGACTAGCGGGAGGGCCTTGGGATACGCAGTATTTT. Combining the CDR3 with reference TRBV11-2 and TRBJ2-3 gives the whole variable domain EAGVAQSPRYKIIEKRQSVAFWCNPISGHATLYWYQQILGQGPKLLIQFQNNGVVDDSQLPKDRFSAERLKGVDSTLKIQPAKLEDSAVYLCASSPRLAGGPWDTQYFGPGTRLTVL.